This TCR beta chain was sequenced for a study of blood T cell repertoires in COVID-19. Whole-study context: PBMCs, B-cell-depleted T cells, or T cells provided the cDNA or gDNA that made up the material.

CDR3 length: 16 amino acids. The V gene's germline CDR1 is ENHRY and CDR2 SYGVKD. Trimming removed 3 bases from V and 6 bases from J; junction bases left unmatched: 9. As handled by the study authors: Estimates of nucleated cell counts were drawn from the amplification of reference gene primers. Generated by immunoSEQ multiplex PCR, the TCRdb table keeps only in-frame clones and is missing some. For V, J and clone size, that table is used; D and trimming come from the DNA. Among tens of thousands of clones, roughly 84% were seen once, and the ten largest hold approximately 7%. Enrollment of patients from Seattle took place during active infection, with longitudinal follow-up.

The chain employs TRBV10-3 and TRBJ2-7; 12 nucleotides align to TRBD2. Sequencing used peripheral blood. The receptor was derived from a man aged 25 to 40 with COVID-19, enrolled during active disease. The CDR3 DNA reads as TGTGCCATCAGTGAAGATCTAGCGGGAGGGATAGGCGAGCAGTACTTC. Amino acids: CAISEDLAGGIGEQYF.